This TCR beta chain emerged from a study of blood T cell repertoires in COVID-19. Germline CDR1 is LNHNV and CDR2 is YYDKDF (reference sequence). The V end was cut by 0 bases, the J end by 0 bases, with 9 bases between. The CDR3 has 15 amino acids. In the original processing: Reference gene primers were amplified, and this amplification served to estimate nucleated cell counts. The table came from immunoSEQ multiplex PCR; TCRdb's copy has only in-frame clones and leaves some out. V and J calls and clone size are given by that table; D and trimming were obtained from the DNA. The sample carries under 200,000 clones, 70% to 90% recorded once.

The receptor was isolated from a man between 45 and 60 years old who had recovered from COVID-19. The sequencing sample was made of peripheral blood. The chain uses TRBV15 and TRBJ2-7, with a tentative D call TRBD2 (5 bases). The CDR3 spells CATSRDPGVSYEQYF. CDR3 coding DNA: TGTGCCACCAGCAGAGATCCCGGGGTCTCCTACGAGCAGTACTTC.